The rows below give T cell receptor beta chains drawn from one sample of a study of PD-1 blockade in classical Hodgkin lymphoma. Produced via immunoSEQ multiplex PCR; TCRdb's table is partial and in-frame only. The sample records over 50,000 clones, 70% to 90% being singletons. This sample comprised peripheral blood mononuclear cells (PBMCs), obtained before the fourth cycle of nivolumab. The source of these receptors is a human donor with classical Hodgkin lymphoma. Both conserved end residues are part of each CDR3. D genes are given only for firm matches. A row's size may be missing; if present it is once, few, many or a size class.

>TRBJ1-4|NA|NA|TRBV11-2
CASSLGTNEKLFF
TGTGCCAGCAGCTTAGGAACTAATGAAAAACTGTTTTTT
>TRBJ2-1|NA|TRBD2|TRBV27
CASIPGAGGGDEQFF
TGTGCCAGCATCCCAGGAGCGGGGGGCGGGGATGAGCAGTTCTTC
>TRBJ2-7|once|TRBD2|TRBV19
CASSTSGVDPGEQYF
TGTGCCAGTAGTACTAGCGGGGTAGACCCGGGCGAGCAGTACTTC
>TRBJ2-3|NA|NA|TRBV25-1
CASQDPRRSTDTQYF
TGTGCCAGCCAGGATCCCCGAAGGAGCACAGATACGCAGTATTTT
>TRBJ2-5|NA|NA|TRBV5-4
CASSYQETQYF
TGTGCCAGCAGCTATCAAGAGACCCAGTACTTC
>TRBJ2-1|NA|TRBD1|TRBV7-2
CASSLGQGTYNEQFF
TGTGCCAGCAGCTTAGGACAGGGGACCTACAATGAGCAGTTCTTC
>TRBJ1-6|NA|NA|TRBV9
CASSVGVGHRSDSPLHF
TGTGCCAGCAGCGTAGGGGTGGGACACAGGTCCGATTCACCCCTCCACTTT
>TRBJ2-7|NA|NA|TRBV10-3
CAISERVDEQYF
TGTGCCATCAGTGAGAGGGTCGACGAGCAGTACTTC
>TRBJ2-6|NA|NA|TRBV28
CASRPADRTGANVLTF
TGTGCCAGCAGACCCGCTGACAGGACTGGGGCCAACGTCCTGACTTTC
>TRBJ1-2|few|TRBD1|TRBV6-5
CASRRMDRGGYTF
TGTGCCAGCAGGCGGATGGACAGGGGAGGCTACACCTTC
>TRBJ2-7|NA|NA|TRBV6-5
CASSYFRKNRVYEQYF
TGTGCCAGCAGTTACTTCAGGAAAAACAGGGTCTACGAGCAGTACTTC
>TRBJ2-4|NA|NA|TRBV10-1
CASSVPDMGAKNIQYF
TGCGCCAGCAGTGTGCCAGATATGGGCGCCAAAAACATTCAGTACTTC
>TRBJ1-2|NA|NA|TRBV30
CAWMVFPYGYTF
TGTGCCTGGATGGTCTTTCCCTATGGCTACACCTTC
>TRBJ2-3|NA|NA|TRBV9
CASSVKGAPDTQYF
TGTGCCAGCAGCGTTAAAGGGGCTCCAGATACGCAGTATTTT
>TRBJ1-1|NA|NA|TRBV14
CASSQGSNTEAFF
TGTGCCAGCAGCCAAGGCAGCAACACTGAAGCTTTCTTT
>TRBJ1-3|NA|NA|TRBV5-1
CASSLASAGNTIYF
TGCGCCAGCAGCTTGGCTTCCGCTGGAAACACCATATATTTT
>TRBJ1-4|NA|NA|TRBV5-1
CASSLVGATNEKLFF
TGCGCCAGCAGCCTGGTCGGCGCAACTAATGAAAAACTGTTTTTT
>TRBJ1-1|NA|TRBD1|TRBV6-1
CASSAGGQGARTEAFF
TGTGCCAGCAGTGCCGGTGGACAGGGGGCGCGCACTGAAGCTTTCTTT
>TRBJ1-1|NA|NA|TRBV30
CALSRGAEAFF
TGTGCCCTGTCCCGGGGCGCTGAAGCTTTCTTT
>TRBJ1-6|NA|TRBD1|TRBV5-1
CASSSGQGASPLHF
TGCGCCAGCAGCTCGGGACAGGGGGCCTCACCCCTCCACTTT
>TRBJ1-5|NA|NA|TRBV6-5
CASSYSRLDQPQHF
TGTGCCAGCAGTTACTCGCGGTTGGATCAGCCCCAGCATTTT
>TRBJ2-5|NA|NA|TRBV7-9
CASSHFTIGETQYF
TGTGCCAGCAGCCATTTTACTATCGGGGAGACCCAGTACTTC
>TRBJ1-1|NA|NA|TRBV5-1
CASSRPVGGNTEAFF
TGCGCCAGCAGCCGCCCGGTGGGGGGGAACACTGAAGCTTTCTTT
>TRBJ1-5|NA|NA|TRBV5-1
CASSLGRQTIEPQHF
TGCGCCAGCAGCTTGGGGAGACAGACAATAGAGCCCCAGCATTTT
>TRBJ2-1|once|NA|TRBV10-3
CAISVLNEQFF
TGTGCCATCAGTGTCTTGAATGAGCAGTTCTTC
>TRBJ2-6|few|NA|TRBV9
CASSVVGVGANVLTF
TGTGCCAGCAGCGTAGTCGGGGTTGGGGCCAACGTCCTGACTTTC
>TRBJ2-2|NA|TRBD1|TRBV6-5
CASSPQGLTGELFF
TGTGCCAGCAGTCCACAGGGGCTCACCGGGGAGCTGTTTTTT
>TRBJ1-2|NA|NA|TRBV21-1
CASSKVHRGNYGPGEHGYTF
TGTGCCAGCAGCAAAGTTCACCGGGGGAACTATGGGCCAGGGGAGCATGGCTACACCTTC
>TRBJ2-7|once|NA|TRBV11-2
CASSRIWAGSSYEQYF
TGTGCCAGCAGCCGCATCTGGGCGGGGAGCTCCTACGAGCAGTACTTC
>TRBJ2-1|once|NA|TRBV5-1
CASSEQGLSYNEQFF
TGCGCCAGCTCTGAACAGGGACTCTCCTACAATGAGCAGTTCTTC
>TRBJ2-7|NA|TRBD2|TRBV4-1
CASSQEGTSGVKHQYF
TGCGCCAGCAGCCAAGAGGGGACTAGCGGGGTGAAGCATCAGTACTTC
>TRBJ2-3|NA|NA|TRBV29-1
CSVDPYLDPTDTQYF
TGCAGCGTTGATCCCTACCTAGACCCCACAGATACGCAGTATTTT
>TRBJ1-1|NA|NA|TRBV6-5
CASRATVQVRAAFF
TGTGCCAGCAGGGCGACAGTACAGGTCCGCGCGGCTTTCTTT
>TRBJ1-3|once|TRBD1|TRBV5-1
CASREEGAQGNTIYF
TGCGCCAGCAGGGAGGAGGGGGCTCAAGGAAACACCATATATTTT
>TRBJ1-5|NA|NA|TRBV5-1
CASSPGPGGNQPQHF
TGCGCCAGCAGCCCAGGACCCGGAGGTAATCAGCCCCAGCATTTT
>TRBJ2-7|NA|NA|TRBV4-1
CASSQESLDEQYF
TGCGCCAGCAGCCAAGAAAGCTTGGACGAGCAGTACTTC
>TRBJ2-1|NA|NA|TRBV11-2
CASSPGTSEYNEQFF
TGTGCCAGCAGCCCAGGGACTTCTGAATACAATGAGCAGTTCTTC
>TRBJ2-2|NA|TRBD2|TRBV4-2
CASSHPGLGVTNTGELFF
TGTGCCAGCAGCCATCCGGGACTAGGAGTCACTAACACCGGGGAGCTGTTTTTT
>TRBJ1-2|NA|TRBD1|TRBV5-1
CASSNGQAIYGYTF
TGCGCCAGCAGCAACGGACAGGCGATCTATGGCTACACCTTC
>TRBJ2-2|NA|NA|TRBV7-9
CASSQLQTGELFF
TGTGCCAGCAGCCAGCTACAGACCGGGGAGCTGTTTTTT
>TRBJ1-5|NA|TRBD1|TRBV5-8
CASSLIAQGAWNQPQHF
TGTGCCAGCAGCCTGATAGCGCAGGGGGCCTGGAATCAGCCCCAGCATTTT
>TRBJ1-1|NA|TRBD1|TRBV5-1
CASSPQGAGEAFF
TGCGCCAGCAGCCCACAGGGGGCTGGTGAAGCTTTCTTT
>TRBJ1-3|NA|TRBD1|TRBV7-8
CASSFNSGTGIGNTIYF
TGTGCCAGCAGCTTCAATTCGGGGACAGGGATTGGAAACACCATATATTTT
>TRBJ2-5|NA|NA|TRBV30
CAWSVQETQYF
TGTGCCTGGAGTGTTCAAGAGACCCAGTACTTC
>TRBJ2-5|NA|NA|TRBV5-1
CASSLALGERETQYF
TGCGCCAGCAGCTTGGCTCTTGGGGAGCGCGAGACCCAGTACTTC
>TRBJ2-3|NA|NA|TRBV5-1
CASRGGQSTDTQYF
TGCGCCAGCAGGGGAGGACAGTCCACAGATACGCAGTATTTT
>TRBJ1-2|NA|TRBD1|TRBV5-1
CASSPGQGDYGYTF
TGCGCCAGCAGCCCGGGACAGGGTGACTATGGCTACACCTTC
>TRBJ1-3|few|NA|TRBV28
CASSQTGNTIYF
TGTGCCAGCAGCCAAACTGGAAACACCATATATTTT
>TRBJ1-3|NA|NA|TRBV5-1
CASSPQGFSGNTIYF
TGCGCCAGCAGCCCTCAGGGATTCTCTGGAAACACCATATATTTT
>TRBJ1-1|NA|NA|TRBV15
CATSRDRQVGIMNTEAFF
TGTGCCACCAGCAGAGATCGGCAGGTTGGGATCATGAACACTGAAGCTTTCTTT
>TRBJ2-7|NA|NA|TRBV6-5
CASSYADSYEQYF
TGTGCCAGCAGTTACGCGGACAGTTACGAGCAGTACTTC
>TRBJ2-2|NA|TRBD2|TRBV11-3
CASSLVTSGTGELFF
TGTGCCAGCAGCTTAGTTACTAGCGGGACCGGGGAGCTGTTTTTT
>TRBJ1-4|NA|NA|TRBV7-9
CASSFGGNPTPVLFF
TGTGCCAGCAGCTTTGGCGGGAACCCCACCCCGGTGCTGTTTTTT
>TRBJ2-7|once|NA|TRBV19
CASSRGAAYEQYF
TGTGCCAGTAGTCGGGGGGCAGCCTACGAGCAGTACTTC
>TRBJ2-7|NA|NA|TRBV13
CASSLLARGTEQYF
TGTGCCAGCAGCTTATTGGCGAGGGGGACCGAGCAGTACTTC
>TRBJ1-2|NA|NA|TRBV2
CASSPQGPYGYTF
TGTGCCAGCAGCCCTCAGGGGCCTTATGGCTACACCTTC
>TRBJ2-1|NA|TRBD2|TRBV5-8
CASSLTSGGARNEQFF
TGTGCCAGCAGCTTGACTAGCGGGGGGGCGAGGAATGAGCAGTTCTTC